This T cell receptor beta chain was sequenced for a study of T cell responses to AZD1222 COVID-19 vaccine. This clone occurred once. Clones were sequenced by immunoSEQ multiplex PCR, and TCRdb holds only the in-frame ones, with some missing. The profile shows more than 60,000 clones, about nine tenths of them singletons. Germline V lookup: CDR1 SGHTA, CDR2 FQGTGA. CDR3 length: 20 residues. With 5 bases clipped from V and 5 bases from J, the junction kept 26 bases outside the gene matches. The V and J genes are TRBV7-3 and TRBJ1-2, with TRBD1 matching over 7 bases. This sequence was found in an adult who received the AZD1222 COVID-19 vaccine. This sample comprised peripheral blood, obtained 28 days after the second AZD1222 dose. The DNA for the CDR3 is TGTGCCAGCAGCCCCTGGGGAGGTCGGGACAGCGTTTCGTCGGTTTATGGCTACACCTTC. Translation gives CASSPWGGRDSVSSVYGYTF.